Presented here are 32 T cell receptor beta chains from one specimen sequenced in a study of blood T cell repertoires in COVID-19. Assay used: immunoSEQ multiplex PCR; TCRdb lists only in-frame clones, some missing. The data show some 70,000 clones, with about nine tenths seen just once and roughly 0.47% held by the top ten. Sequencing input: peripheral blood. These receptor sequences come from a man aged 50 to 60 with COVID-19, enrolled during active disease.

This clone appeared a single time. V and J are TRBV3-1 (or the pseudogene TRBV3-2) and TRBJ1-5; no reliable D call. V was pared by 4 bases and J by 4 bases, with 5 bases between. The CDR3 consists of 12 residues. Germline V gives CDR1 LGHDT, CDR2 YNNKEL (reference sequence). CDR3 DNA: TGTGCCAGCAGCCTCCTAAATCAGCCCCAGCATTTT. It encodes CASSLLNQPQHF.

The chain is built from TRBV9 and TRBJ2-7, with 7 bases that match TRBD1. CDR3 size: 14 residues. Per germline, CDR1 SGDLS and CDR2 YYNGEE. Trimming cost V 4 bases and J 3 bases; bases outside gene matches: 7. CDR3 in amino acids: CASSPGTVHYEQYF. The CDR3 DNA reads TGTGCCAGCAGCCCGGGGACAGTTCACTACGAGCAGTACTTC.

The V and J genes are TRBV6-2 or TRBV6-3 and TRBJ2-3, with a tentative D call TRBD2 (6 bases). Trimming cost V 0 bases and J 1 base, with 14 bases left between them. The V gene's germline CDR1 is MNHEY and CDR2 SVGEGT. There are 17 residues in the CDR3. CDR3 bases: TGTGCCAGCAGTTACTCCGCCGGGGGAGTTGGCACAGATACGCAGTATTTT. It codes for CASSYSAGGVGTDTQYF.

V and J are TRBV7-8 and TRBJ1-5; 11 bases line up with TRBD1. J lost 2 bases, V lost 3 bases, and 3 bases had no gene match. Germline lookup yields CDR1 SGHVS and CDR2 FQNEAQ. The CDR3 contains 16 residues. Here the CDR3 DNA reads TGTGCCAGCAGCTTTCGGACAGGGGGCGGCAATCAGCCCCAGCATTTT. Translated: CASSFRTGGGNQPQHF.

The chain links TRBV25-1 to TRBJ2-3; 7 bases match TRBD2. The junction had 6 bases not matched to a gene; V was cut back by 7 bases and J by 2 bases. The CDR3 consists of 14 residues. The germline gives CDR1 MGHDK, CDR2 SYGVNS. The CDR3, as DNA: TGTGCCAGCACTGCTAGCGGAAACACAGATACGCAGTATTTT. Protein product: CASTASGNTDTQYF.

As DNA, the CDR3 is TGCGCCAGCAGCCAAGTTCTAGGAAGAACCTACGAGCAGTACTTC. Amino acid sequence: CASSQVLGRTYEQYF. This rearrangement joins TRBV4-1 to TRBJ2-7; D call uncertain. V lost 1 base and J 2 bases, leaving 12 bases between the germline ends. Germline CDR1 is MGHRA and CDR2 is YSYEKL. The CDR3 is 15 residues long.

The table lists this clone with a count of one. The rearrangement links TRBV6-1 to TRBJ2-5, with D perhaps TRBD1 (6 bases). The CDR3 is 14 amino acids. Germline V gene data show CDR1 as MNHNS and CDR2 as SASEGT. V was cut by 2 bases and J by 5 bases, with 12 bases left in between. CDR3 sequence reads: CASSENRVWETQYF. The CDR3 nucleotides are TGTGCCAGCAGTGAAAACAGGGTTTGGGAGACCCAGTACTTC.

This clone was recorded once. V gene TRBV27 combines with J gene TRBJ2-2, with D possibly TRBD2 on 6 matching bases. The CDR3 sequence is 14 residues long. Germline CDR1 MNHEY, CDR2 SMNVEV (reference sequence). V was shortened by 8 bases and J by 6 bases, with 16 bases between the two germline ends. Written as DNA, the CDR3 is TGTGCCAGCGCTAGACGGGGGATGGCCGGGGAGCTGTTTTTT. Encoded protein: CASARRGMAGELFF.

The chain couples TRBV7-9 to TRBJ2-1; 8 nucleotides agree with TRBD1. Per the germline V gene, CDR1 is SEHNR and CDR2 is FQNEAQ (reference sequence). With 5 bases clipped from V and 7 bases from J, the junction kept 10 bases outside the gene matches. The CDR3 loop spans 15 amino acids. The CDR3 coding sequence is TGTGCCAGCAGCCTGGACAGGGACCAAAGAAATGAGCAGTTCTTC. This sequence encodes CASSLDRDQRNEQFF.

The chain has TRBV2 and TRBJ2-7, with D possibly TRBD2 on 5 matching bases. V was pared by 8 bases and J by 3 bases, with 8 bases between. CDR1 is SNHLY and CDR2 is FYNNEI in the germline V gene. The CDR3 consists of 11 residues. CDR3 region: CASLRDYEQYF. The CDR3, as DNA: TGTGCCAGCCTGAGGGACTACGAGCAGTACTTC.

This chain connects TRBV30 to TRBJ2-7, with TRBD2 matching 8 bases. This CDR3 is built from 14 residues. In germline, CDR1 is GTSNPN, CDR2 SVGIG (reference sequence). Unmatched junction bases numbered 7, after V lost 2 bases and J lost 4 bases. The CDR3 DNA follows: TGTGCCTGGAGTCGGGGCGCGGGGGGATACGAGCAGTACTTC. This encodes CAWSRGAGGYEQYF.

J is TRBJ2-1 and V is TRBV10-3; 7 bases are shared with TRBD2. The length of the CDR3 is 14 residues. CDR1 and CDR2 from the germline V gene are ENHRY and SYGVKD. With 4 bases clipped from V and 7 bases from J, the junction kept 7 bases outside the gene matches. Here the CDR3 reads CAISASGIWNEQFF. In DNA form, the CDR3 reads TGTGCCATCAGTGCGAGCGGGATTTGGAATGAGCAGTTCTTC.

The J gene is TRBJ1-2, the V gene TRBV5-4, with a possible D match to TRBD1 (5 bases). The V and J ends lost 0 bases and 0 bases respectively, with 9 bases between them. The CDR3 spans 15 residues. From germline, CDR1 is SGHNT and CDR2 YYREEE (reference sequence). The CDR3 loop is CASSLGGEANYGYTF. The CDR3 region has the DNA TGTGCCAGCAGCTTGGGAGGGGAGGCTAACTATGGCTACACCTTC.

The chain employs TRBV18 and TRBJ2-5; TRBD2 matches at 9 bases. V trimming: 1 base; J trimming: 1 base; junction bases outside the gene matches: 4. The CDR3 length is 16 residues. Germline lookup yields CDR1 KGHSH and CDR2 LQKENI. The CDR3 DNA reads as TGTGCCAGCTCACCACGGGCGGGAGGGCCCCAAGAGACCCAGTACTTC. As protein: CASSPRAGGPQETQYF.

The chain uses TRBV7-9 and TRBJ2-1, with D uncertain. V lost 5 bases, J lost 4 bases, and 3 bases lay in between. Germline CDR1 reads SEHNR; CDR2 reads FQNEAQ (reference sequence). This CDR3 region has 11 residues. The CDR3 nucleotides are TGTGCCAGCAGCCCATACAATGAGCAGTTCTTC. It specifies CASSPYNEQFF.

The V gene is TRBV30, the J gene TRBJ2-1, with 15 bases lining up with TRBD2. The CDR3 covers 22 residues. The ends lost 2 bases at V and 2 bases at J; junction bases unmatched: 19. From germline, CDR1 is GTSNPN and CDR2 SVGIG (reference sequence). The CDR3 bases are TGTGCCTGGAGTCATCTCGATACAGCCGGGACTAGCGGGAGGAAAACCTACAATGAGCAGTTCTTC. Amino acid sequence: CAWSHLDTAGTSGRKTYNEQFF.

A few counts support this clone. The chain combines TRBV5-5 with TRBJ1-4, with 8 bases that match TRBD1. J gave up 7 bases and V 2 bases, and 4 bases lay outside the gene matches. Germline CDR1 is SGHKS and CDR2 is YYEKEE (reference sequence). The CDR3 spans 14 residues. The CDR3 is CASSFQGAPEKLFF. CDR3 DNA sequence: TGTGCCAGCAGCTTCCAGGGGGCGCCTGAAAAACTGTTTTTT.

This clone was counted a single time. V usage is TRBV7-8 and J usage is TRBJ1-5, with a possible D match to TRBD1 (5 bases). The CDR3 extends over 14 amino acids. Per the germline V gene, CDR1 is SGHVS and CDR2 is FQNEAQ. Trimming removed 5 bases at V and 5 bases at J, with 13 bases between. The CDR3 loop reads CASSLGGTDQPQHF. Written as DNA, the CDR3 is TGTGCCAGCAGCCTGGGGGGGACGGATCAGCCCCAGCATTTT.

The V and J genes are TRBV7-8 and TRBJ1-5, with D possibly TRBD1 on 6 matching bases. There are 16 residues in the CDR3. Germline CDR1 is SGHVS and CDR2 is FQNEAQ. V was cut by 5 bases and J by 0 bases, with 14 bases left in between. The CDR3 coding sequence is TGTGCCAGCAGCCTACAGGGATTAAATAGCAATCAGCCCCAGCATTTT. It is translated as CASSLQGLNSNQPQHF.

The chain has TRBV15 and TRBJ2-5; D is perhaps TRBD2 (5 bases). The CDR3 runs 17 residues. Trimming took 0 bases from V and 1 from J, leaving 15 bases between them. Germline V gene sequence: CDR1 LNHNV, CDR2 YYDKDF (reference sequence). The CDR3 DNA reads as TGTGCCACCAGCAGAGAGTTGCTAGCACGGGTCCAAGAGACCCAGTACTTC. Its translation is CATSRELLARVQETQYF.

CDR3 in DNA: TGTGCCAGCAGCCAAGACGGCGGGATCGCGTATTTT. Residues: CASSQDGGIAYF. The chain is built from TRBV3-1 (or the pseudogene TRBV3-2) and TRBJ2-3; perhaps TRBD2 as D (6 bases). The germline gives CDR1 LGHDT, CDR2 YNNKEL (reference sequence). CDR3 length: 12 residues. Trimming took 0 bases from V and 14 from J, leaving 12 bases between them.

The chain combines TRBV7-2 with TRBJ2-1, with D perhaps TRBD2 (6 bases). Germline V gene sequence: CDR1 SGHTA, CDR2 FQGNSA. The CDR3 covers 16 residues. V lost 5 bases and J 0 bases, leaving 14 bases between the germline ends. The CDR3 sequence is CASSPESSGSYNEQFF. CDR3 DNA: TGTGCCAGCAGCCCGGAGAGTAGCGGCTCCTACAATGAGCAGTTCTTC. The variable domain in full, with the rest retrieved from reference TRBV7-2 and TRBJ2-1, is GAGVSQSPSNKVTEKGKDVELRCDPISGHTALYWYRQSLGQGLEFLIYFQGNSAPDKSGLPSDRFSAERTGGSVSTLTIQRTQQEDSAVYLCASSPESSGSYNEQFFGPGTRLTVL.

This clone was recorded only once. The gene calls are TRBV27 and TRBJ2-5; 10 bases align to TRBD1. V was pared by 5 bases and J by 6 bases, with 6 bases of the junction left unmatched. The germline gives CDR1 MNHEY, CDR2 SMNVEV (reference sequence). The CDR3 runs to 14 residues. The CDR3 coding sequence is TGTGCCAGCAGTCTCCGACAGGGGGCTAAGACCCAGTACTTC. As protein: CASSLRQGAKTQYF.

This CDR3 reads CASSPGKQGGGETQYF. CDR3 DNA sequence: TGTGCCAGCAGCCCTGGGAAACAGGGAGGGGGGGAGACCCAGTACTTC. The chain recombines TRBV3-1 (or the pseudogene TRBV3-2) with TRBJ2-5; D is possibly TRBD2 (7 bases). Germline loops: CDR1 LGHDT, CDR2 YNNKEL (reference sequence). This CDR3 is 16 amino acids long. The germline V and J ends were trimmed by 4 bases and 5 bases, with 20 bases remaining between them.

The chain carries TRBV18 and TRBJ2-7; TRBD2 agrees at 15 bases. This CDR3 contains 16 residues. Germline V gene lookup returns CDR1 KGHSH and CDR2 LQKENI. The ends lost 2 bases at V and 6 bases at J; junction bases unmatched: 5. This chain's CDR3 is CASSPAGLAGGGEQYF. CDR3 nucleotides: TGTGCCAGCTCACCAGCGGGACTAGCGGGGGGAGGCGAGCAGTACTTC. The variable domain in full, with the rest retrieved from reference TRBV18 and TRBJ2-7, is NAGVMQNPRHLVRRRGQEARLRCSPMKGHSHVYWYRQLPEEGLKFMVYLQKENIIDESGMPKERFSAEFPKEGPSILRIQQVVRGDSAAYFCASSPAGLAGGGEQYFGPGTRLTVT.

This chain connects TRBV5-1 to TRBJ2-7, with TRBD2 matching 11 bases. V shed 3 bases, J shed 5 bases, and the junction held 4 bases outside the gene matches. The CDR3 sequence is 14 residues long. CDR1 is SGHRS, CDR2 YFSETQ, per germline. CDR3 sequence (DNA): TGCGCCAGCAGCTCTAGCGGGAGGAAGCACGAGCAGTACTTC. This codes for CASSSSGRKHEQYF.

The gene calls are TRBV28 and TRBJ2-7, with 9 bases fitting TRBD2. The CDR3 covers 15 residues. Per the germline V gene, CDR1 is MDHEN and CDR2 is SYDVKM. J was trimmed by 4 bases and V by 3 bases; bases with no gene match: 7. This CDR3 is CASSFGGRDLYEQYF. CDR3 DNA: TGTGCCAGCAGTTTCGGCGGGAGGGATCTATACGAGCAGTACTTC.

The chain links TRBV6-5 to TRBJ2-7; D is unclear. Germline V lookup: CDR1 MNHEY, CDR2 SVGAGI. The CDR3 loop spans 14 amino acids. V was pared by 5 bases and J by 2 bases, with 13 bases between. The DNA for the CDR3 is TGTGCCAGCAGTAGATACTTGGGCACCTACGAGCAGTACTTC. Translated: CASSRYLGTYEQYF.

The chain has TRBV18 and TRBJ2-3, with 9 bases lining up with TRBD1. The V and J ends lost 3 bases and 2 bases, in that order; junction bases with no gene match: 12. This CDR3 region has 18 residues. CDR1 KGHSH and CDR2 LQKENI come from the germline V gene. The CDR3 here is CASSPQLPGQGFTDTQYF. The CDR3, as DNA: TGTGCCAGCTCACCGCAGCTACCGGGACAGGGCTTCACAGATACGCAGTATTTT.

The rearrangement uses TRBV5-4 and TRBJ2-7, with TRBD2 identical over 8 bases. V gave up 4 bases and J gave up 6 bases; unmatched junction bases: 12. Per germline, CDR1 SGHNT and CDR2 YYREEE (reference sequence). There are 15 residues in the CDR3. As DNA, the CDR3 is TGTGCCAGCAGCACCGACATCGGACTAGCAAGCGAGCAGTACTTC. Translating gives CASSTDIGLASEQYF.

V is TRBV2 and J is TRBJ2-5; 11 bases align to TRBD2. Germline V gene sequence: CDR1 SNHLY, CDR2 FYNNEI. There are 16 residues in the CDR3. The ends lost 6 bases at V and 4 bases at J; junction bases unmatched: 10. DNA of the CDR3: TGTGCCAGCAGCGGTCGGGGACTAGCGGTTGGAGAGACCCAGTACTTC. This sequence encodes CASSGRGLAVGETQYF.

V usage is TRBV27 and J usage is TRBJ2-1, with D unclear. The germline V gene has CDR1 MNHEY and CDR2 SMNVEV (reference sequence). CDR3 size: 12 residues. The ends were cut back, 5 bases at V and 5 bases at J, with 7 bases in the middle. This CDR3 reads CASSPFNNEQFF. The CDR3 DNA follows: TGTGCCAGCAGTCCTTTTAACAATGAGCAGTTCTTC.